The sequence of this TCR beta chain was determined in a study of CD8 T cells in ankylosing spondylitis. Preparation of TCR beta libraries was done by quantitative 5'-RACE with molecular barcodes. TCRdb recomputed calls from the 5' RACE reads with MiXCR, one row per CDR3 protein. The sample has 150,000 to 200,000 distinct CDR3 sequences, roughly 13% seen once. Trimming pared 6 bases from V and 0 bases from J, leaving 9 bases between. The CDR3 runs 15 residues. This clonotype was detected ten times or more. The antigen remains unidentified. Regarding the study as a whole: A TCR beta motif made of roughly eight highly homologous variants seemed typical of ankylosing spondylitis blood. Disease-linked clones reportedly concentrated significantly in matched ankylosing spondylitis synovial fluid.

This TCR was recovered from a female donor with ankylosing spondylitis or in good health (not recorded which). The rearrangement joins TRBV12-3 or TRBV12-4 to TRBJ2-6, with D perhaps matching TRBD2 (6 bases). Sequencing was done on a sample of blood, either unsorted or a sorted T cell fraction (not recorded which). DNA for the CDR3: TGTGCCAGCAGCTTGCGGGGCTCTGGGGCCAACGTCCTGACTTTC. This encodes CASSLRGSGANVLTF.